This TCR beta chain was identified in a study of blood T cell repertoires in COVID-19. Whole-study context: PBMCs, B-cell-depleted T cells, or T cells provided the cDNA or gDNA that made up the material.

Measured with immunoSEQ multiplex PCR; TCRdb has only the in-frame clones, and not every one. Among about 210,000 clones listed, roughly 86% were seen once. CDR1 is LNHDA and CDR2 is SQIVND in the germline V gene (reference sequence). Trimming took off 7 bases at V and 8 bases at J, with 17 bases between the two ends. The CDR3 has 14 residues. The chain has TRBV19 and TRBJ1-4; the D is unclear. The receptor was isolated from a woman between 40 and 55 years old with acute or convalescent COVID-19. The sequenced sample was peripheral blood. DNA of the CDR3: TGTGCCAGTACCCCTCCGGTTTCAGGAGAAAAACTGTTTTTT. This gives the protein CASTPPVSGEKLFF.